The 9 T cell receptor beta chains given below trace back to one sample, sequenced in a study of OX40 agonist ivuxolimab in advanced cancers. Here immunoSEQ multiplex PCR was the method, and the copy in TCRdb shows in-frame clones only, minus some. The data show tens of thousands of clones, more than 75% seen once. Sequenced here: CD4+ or CD8+ T cells sorted from blood, sampled in a trial of the OX40 agonist ivuxolimab. All receptors come from an adult with an advanced solid tumor such as melanoma, head and neck, liver or kidney cancer.

V and J are TRBV7-2 and TRBJ2-5; D is ambiguous. This CDR3 region has 14 residues. Trimming cost V 4 bases and J 5 bases, with 14 bases left between them. Germline CDR1 reads SGHTA; CDR2 reads FQGNSA. The CDR3, as DNA: TGTGCCAGCAGCTCCCAGGTGGGGTCGGAGACCCAGTACTTC. Residues: CASSSQVGSETQYF.

The chain is built from TRBV18 and TRBJ2-5; 9 positions agree with TRBD1. Per the germline V gene, CDR1 is KGHSH and CDR2 is LQKENI. V gave up 3 bases and J gave up 4 bases; unmatched junction bases: 9. The CDR3 consists of 16 residues. CDR3 sequence: CASSPRDRVVGETQYF. DNA for the CDR3: TGTGCCAGCTCACCGCGGGACAGGGTAGTGGGAGAGACCCAGTACTTC.

CDR3 DNA sequence: TGCGCCAGCAGCCAAGACCTAGCGGGAATGGCCTACGAGCAGTACTTC. Translated: CASSQDLAGMAYEQYF. This chain connects TRBV4-3 to TRBJ2-7, with 9 bases matching TRBD2. This CDR3 has 16 amino acids. With V trimmed by 0 bases and J by 2 bases, 5 bases remained unmatched. Per the germline V gene, CDR1 is LGHNA and CDR2 is YSLEER.

The chain uses TRBV7-3 and TRBJ1-4; a weak D match, TRBD1 (6 bases). Per the germline V gene, CDR1 is SGHTA and CDR2 is FQGTGA. V was shortened by 5 bases and J by 8 bases, with 15 bases between the two germline ends. The CDR3 extends over 14 amino acids. CDR3 loop: CASSPQGPPEKLFF. The DNA of the CDR3 is TGTGCCAGCAGCCCACAGGGCCCCCCCGAAAAACTGTTTTTT. Full variable domain (rest looked up from reference TRBV7-3 and TRBJ1-4): GAGVSQTPSNKVTEKGKYVELRCDPISGHTALYWYRQSLGQGPEFLIYFQGTGAADDSGLPNDRFFAVRPEGSVSTLKIQRTERGDSAVYLCASSPQGPPEKLFFGSGTQLSVL.

The chain joins TRBV9 to TRBJ1-2; D unresolved. CDR3 size: 13 residues. V dropped 2 bases and J dropped 5 bases, with 10 bases sitting between them. Germline loops: CDR1 SGDLS, CDR2 YYNGEE. The CDR3 DNA sequence: TGTGCCAGCAGCGTGGCAGACGGATATGGCTACACCTTC. Translated: CASSVADGYGYTF.

The chain is built from TRBV7-2 and TRBJ2-5; D not certain. The V end was cut by 4 bases, the J end by 5 bases, with 5 bases between. The CDR3 has 11 amino acids. Germline lookup yields CDR1 SGHTA and CDR2 FQGNSA. CDR3 amino acids: CASSSAETQYF. The CDR3 region has the DNA TGTGCCAGCAGCTCCGCGGAGACCCAGTACTTC.

The chain joins TRBV15 to TRBJ2-5; D is unresolved. The end of the DNA fits TRBJ2-7 better, so the J call may be wrong. Germline CDR1 and CDR2: LNHNV and YYDKDF (reference sequence). CDR3 length equals 15 residues. The CDR3 coding sequence is TGTGCCACCAGCAGAGAGGTGTGGAGTACCTACGAGCAGTACTTC. This sequence encodes CATSREVWSTYEQYF.

V gene TRBV11-2 combines with J gene TRBJ2-5, with 11 positions matching TRBD2. V shed 5 bases, J shed 7 bases, and the junction held 12 bases outside the gene matches. Germline CDR1 reads SGHAT; CDR2 reads FQNNGV. CDR3 size: 16 residues. The CDR3 DNA follows: TGTGCCAGCAGCCCTCTTAGCGGGAGGGAAACGGGGACCCAGTACTTC. Translated, it gives CASSPLSGRETGTQYF.

This rearrangement joins TRBV9 to TRBJ1-6; possibly TRBD1 for D (5 bases). Between the trimmed V and J ends, which lost 3 bases and 4 bases, there was a span of 8 bases. This CDR3 region has 14 residues. In germline, CDR1 is SGDLS, CDR2 YYNGEE. The DNA of the CDR3 is TGTGCCAGCAGCGGCCAGGGTTATAATTCACCCCTCCACTTT. Translating gives CASSGQGYNSPLHF.